Following are 5 T cell receptor beta chains from one sample sequenced in a study of blood T cell repertoires in COVID-19. Assay: immunoSEQ multiplex PCR; the TCRdb copy retains only in-frame clones and omits some. The sample lists some 100,000 clones, approximately 84% occurring once. Sequencing used peripheral blood. Every receptor here comes from an older woman with acute or convalescent COVID-19.

CDR3 bases: TGTGCCAGCAGCCAAGATTTCAGCGGGGCTTTGGGAAATACGCAGTATTTT. Its protein is CASSQDFSGALGNTQYF. V gene TRBV3-1 (or the pseudogene TRBV3-2) combines with J gene TRBJ2-3, with 7 nucleotides matching TRBD2. The V gene's germline CDR1 is LGHDT and CDR2 YNNKEL (reference sequence). The CDR3 contains 17 residues. Germline trimming cut 0 bases from V and 7 bases from J; bases unmatched to any gene: 13.

The chain has TRBV5-1 and TRBJ2-3; possibly TRBD2 for D (7 bases). Germline V CDR1 and CDR2: SGHRS, YFSETQ. With 0 bases removed from V and 4 bases from J, the gap between germline ends came to 12 bases. CDR3 length: 15 amino acids. Written as DNA, the CDR3 is TGCGCCAGCAGCTTGGTGGGGGGGCAGGCAGATACGCAGTATTTT. Translated, it gives CASSLVGGQADTQYF.

V usage is TRBV2 and J usage is TRBJ1-2, with TRBD1 matching over 11 bases. Germline values: CDR1 SNHLY, CDR2 FYNNEI. The CDR3 length is 13 residues. The V segment lost 7 bases and the J segment 4 bases; nucleotides outside the gene matches: 2. CDR3 region: CASMGTGGYGYTF. The CDR3, as DNA: TGTGCCAGCATGGGGACAGGGGGCTATGGCTACACCTTC.

This chain joins TRBV28 and TRBJ1-2; D unresolved. CDR3 length: 11 residues. V dropped 10 bases and J dropped 8 bases, with 14 bases sitting between them. Germline CDR1 reads MDHEN; CDR2 reads SYDVKM. In nucleotides, the CDR3 is TGTGCCATCGAGAAAAATTGGGGCTACACCTTC. Its translation is CAIEKNWGYTF.

The chain combines TRBV21-1 with TRBJ1-5; the tabulated D call, TRBD1, remains unverified against the DNA. TRBV21-1 is reported as a pseudogene. The CDR3 spans 15 residues. CDR3 DNA sequence: TGTGCCAGCAGCATAAGGGGCCGGTCCAATCAGCCCCAGCATTTT. Encoded protein: CASSIRGRSNQPQHF.